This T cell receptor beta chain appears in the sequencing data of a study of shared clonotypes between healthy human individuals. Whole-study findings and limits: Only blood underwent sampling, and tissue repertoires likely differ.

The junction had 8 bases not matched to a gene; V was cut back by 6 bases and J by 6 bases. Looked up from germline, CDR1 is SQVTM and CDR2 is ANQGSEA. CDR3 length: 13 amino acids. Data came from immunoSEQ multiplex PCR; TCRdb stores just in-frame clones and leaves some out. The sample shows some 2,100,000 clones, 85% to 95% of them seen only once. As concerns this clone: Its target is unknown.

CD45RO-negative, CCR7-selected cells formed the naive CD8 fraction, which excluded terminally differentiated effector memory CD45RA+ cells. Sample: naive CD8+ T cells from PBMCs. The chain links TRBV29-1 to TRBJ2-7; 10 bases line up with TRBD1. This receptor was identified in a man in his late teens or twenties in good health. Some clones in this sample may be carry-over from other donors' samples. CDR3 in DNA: TGCAGCGTCGAGGACAGGGGGAAGGTCGAGCAGTACTTC. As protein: CSVEDRGKVEQYF.